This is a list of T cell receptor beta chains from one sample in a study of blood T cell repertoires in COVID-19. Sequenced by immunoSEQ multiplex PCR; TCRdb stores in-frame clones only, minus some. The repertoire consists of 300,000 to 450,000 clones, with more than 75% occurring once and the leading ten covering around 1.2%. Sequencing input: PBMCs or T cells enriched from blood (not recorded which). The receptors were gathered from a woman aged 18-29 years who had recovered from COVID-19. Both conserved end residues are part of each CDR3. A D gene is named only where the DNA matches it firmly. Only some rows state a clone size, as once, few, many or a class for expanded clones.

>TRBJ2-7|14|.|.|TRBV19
CASSTQGSSYEQYF
TGTGCCAGTAGTACACAGGGTTCCTCCTACGAGCAGTACTTC
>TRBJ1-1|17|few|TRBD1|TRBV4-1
CASSQTQYRGKNTEAFF
TGCGCCAGCAGCCAAACCCAGTACAGGGGAAAGAACACTGAAGCTTTCTTT
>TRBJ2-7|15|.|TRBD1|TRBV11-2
CASSLNRGRIYEQYF
TGTGCCAGCAGTTTAAACAGGGGACGAATCTACGAGCAGTACTTC
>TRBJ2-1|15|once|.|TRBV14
CASSQDTSVYNEQFF
TGTGCCAGCAGCCAGGACACTTCAGTCTACAATGAGCAGTTCTTC
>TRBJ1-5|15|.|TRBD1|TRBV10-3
CAISGTGGRNQPQHF
TGTGCCATCAGCGGGACAGGGGGCCGCAATCAGCCCCAGCATTTT
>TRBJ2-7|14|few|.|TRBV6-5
CASSYSQGSYEQYF
TGTGCCAGCAGTTACTCGCAGGGTTCCTACGAGCAGTACTTC
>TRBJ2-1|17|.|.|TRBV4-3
CASSQDHRPGAYNEQFF
TGCGCCAGCAGCCAAGATCATCGTCCCGGGGCCTACAATGAGCAGTTCTTC
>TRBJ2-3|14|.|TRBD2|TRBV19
CASRTSGGTDTQYF
TGTGCCAGTAGAACTAGCGGAGGCACAGATACGCAGTATTTT
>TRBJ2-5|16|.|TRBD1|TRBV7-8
CASSPFDRVGLVPQYF
TGTGCCAGCAGCCCCTTTGACAGGGTCGGTCTTGTCCCCCAGTACTTC
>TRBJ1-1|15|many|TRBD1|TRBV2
CASSDQGAPNTEAFF
TGTGCCAGCAGTGACCAGGGGGCGCCGAACACTGAAGCTTTCTTT
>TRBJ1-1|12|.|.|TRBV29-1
CSVDPQGTEAFF
TGCAGCGTTGATCCACAGGGAACTGAAGCTTTCTTT
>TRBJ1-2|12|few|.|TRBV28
CASSQNRDGYTF
TGTGCCAGCAGCCAGAACAGGGATGGCTACACCTTC
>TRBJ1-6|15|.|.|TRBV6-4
CASSEGRGDRSPLHF
TGTGCCAGCAGTGAGGGCAGGGGAGATCGTTCACCCCTCCACTTT
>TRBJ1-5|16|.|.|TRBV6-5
CASSSIPRKGNQPQHF
TGTGCCAGCAGTTCCATCCCGAGAAAAGGCAATCAGCCCCAGCATTTT
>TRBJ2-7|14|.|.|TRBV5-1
CASSLETGSREQYF
TGCGCCAGCAGCTTGGAGACGGGGTCGAGGGAGCAGTACTTC
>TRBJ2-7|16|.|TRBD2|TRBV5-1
CASSLRDGGGDYEQYF
TGCGCCAGCAGCTTGCGGGACGGCGGGGGGGACTACGAGCAGTACTTC
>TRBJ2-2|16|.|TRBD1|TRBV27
CASSFGTGGNTGELFF
TGTGCCAGCAGTTTCGGGACAGGGGGCAACACCGGGGAGCTGTTTTTT
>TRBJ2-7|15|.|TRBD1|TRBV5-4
CASSFLGQGHYEQYF
TGTGCCAGCAGCTTTTTGGGACAGGGGCACTACGAGCAGTACTTC
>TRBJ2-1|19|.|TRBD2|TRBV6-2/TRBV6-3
CASSSGQWTSGGRVDEQFF
TGTGCCAGCAGCTCGGGACAGTGGACTAGCGGGGGAAGAGTCGATGAGCAGTTCTTC
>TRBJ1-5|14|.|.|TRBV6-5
CASSIHSSNQPQHF
TGTGCCAGCAGTATCCACAGTAGCAATCAGCCCCAGCATTTT
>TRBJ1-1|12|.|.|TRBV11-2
CASSPGHFEAFF
TGTGCCAGCAGCCCGGGACACTTTGAAGCTTTCTTT
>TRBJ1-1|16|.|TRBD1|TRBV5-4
CASSSGTGAGNTEAFF
TGTGCCAGCAGCTCGGGGACAGGGGCGGGGAACACTGAAGCTTTCTTT
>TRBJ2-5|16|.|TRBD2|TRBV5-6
CASSLIQRGVGETQYF
TGTGCCAGCAGCTTGATACAGCGGGGGGTAGGCGAGACCCAGTACTTC
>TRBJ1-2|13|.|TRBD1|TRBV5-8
CASVPGQSYGYTF
TGTGCCAGCGTTCCGGGACAGAGCTATGGCTACACCTTC
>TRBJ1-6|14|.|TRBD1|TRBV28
CASSGQAEGSPLHF
TGTGCCAGCAGCGGACAGGCCGAAGGCTCACCCCTCCACTTT
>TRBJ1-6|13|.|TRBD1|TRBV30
CAWTGTGDSPLHF
TGTGCCTGGACCGGGACAGGGGATTCACCCCTCCACTTT
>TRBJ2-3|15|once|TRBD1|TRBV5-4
CASSVGQGLTDTQYF
TGTGCCAGCAGCGTGGGACAGGGGCTCACAGATACGCAGTATTTT
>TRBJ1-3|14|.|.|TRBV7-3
CASSGGISGNTIYF
TGTGCCAGCAGCGGGGGGATCTCTGGAAACACCATATATTTT
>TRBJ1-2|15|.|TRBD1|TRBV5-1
CASSPRGQGEGGYTF
TGCGCCAGCAGCCCACGCGGACAGGGAGAGGGTGGCTACACCTTC
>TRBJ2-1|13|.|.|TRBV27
CASGEGGGWEQFF
TGTGCCAGTGGGGAGGGAGGGGGTTGGGAGCAGTTCTTC
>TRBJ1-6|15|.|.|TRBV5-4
CASNNGGGRNSPLHF
TGTGCCAGCAACAATGGGGGGGGGCGGAATTCACCCCTCCACTTT
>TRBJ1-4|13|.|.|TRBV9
CASRGAANEKLFF
TGTGCCAGCAGAGGGGCAGCTAATGAAAAACTGTTTTTT
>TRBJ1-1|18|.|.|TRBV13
CASSFLGRQGIGQKEAFF
TGTGCCAGCAGCTTTCTAGGGCGGCAGGGCATAGGTCAGAAGGAAGCTTTCTTT
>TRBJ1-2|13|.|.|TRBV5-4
CASAPGVFYGYTF
TGTGCCAGCGCCCCGGGGGTGTTCTATGGCTACACCTTC
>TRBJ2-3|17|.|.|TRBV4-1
CASSRKLGAGPTDTQYF
TGCGCCAGCAGCCGCAAGTTGGGCGCAGGCCCCACAGATACGCAGTATTTT
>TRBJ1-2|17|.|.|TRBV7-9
CASSLGFAQGRNYGYTF
TGTGCCAGCAGCTTAGGTTTCGCGCAGGGAAGGAACTATGGCTACACCTTC
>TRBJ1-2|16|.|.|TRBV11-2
CASSPMEADGTYGYTF
TGTGCCAGCAGCCCCATGGAGGCAGACGGAACCTATGGCTACACCTTC